This passage covers 18 T cell receptor beta chains from one sample sequenced in a study of T cell changes during pregnancy in multiple sclerosis. Profiled with immunoSEQ multiplex PCR; TCRdb holds only in-frame clones, not every one. The data show about 67,000 clones, with 75% to 95% seen just once and around 1.4% held by the top ten. This material consisted of peripheral blood, taken in the third trimester of pregnancy. Receptors originate from a female donor with multiple sclerosis, enrolled in a pregnancy study.

This sequence joins TRBV25-1 and TRBJ2-7, with 7 bases lining up with TRBD1. V lost 4 bases and J lost 1; bases outside the gene matches: 7. The CDR3 is 15 residues long. Germline-derived CDR1 and CDR2 are MGHDK and SYGVNS. The chain's CDR3 is CASSVPGTASYEQYF. The DNA of the CDR3 is TGTGCCAGCAGTGTGCCCGGGACAGCGTCCTACGAGCAGTACTTC.

The chain couples TRBV5-1 to TRBJ2-3; possibly TRBD1 for D (5 bases). Trimming left V 0 bases short and J 2 bases short, with 7 bases between. This CDR3 region has 14 residues. Germline CDR1 reads SGHRS; CDR2 reads YFSETQ. The CDR3 DNA reads as TGCGCCAGCAGCTTGGTACAGGCCACAGATACGCAGTATTTT. Residues: CASSLVQATDTQYF.

This clone was recorded once. This chain links TRBV7-3 with TRBJ2-2; 9 bases agree with TRBD2. There are 15 residues in the CDR3. The V gene's germline CDR1 is SGHTA and CDR2 FQGTGA. With V trimmed by 5 bases and J by 4 bases, 5 bases remained unmatched. This chain's CDR3 is CASSKSGGSTGELFF. In nucleotides, the CDR3 is TGTGCCAGCAGCAAAAGCGGGGGGAGCACCGGGGAGCTGTTTTTT.

The CDR3 sequence: CASSLSGRDNEQFF. CDR3 DNA: TGTGCCAGCAGCTTGAGCGGGAGGGACAATGAGCAGTTCTTC. The rearrangement uses TRBV5-6 and TRBJ2-1; 10 nucleotides line up with TRBD2. The V segment lost 1 base and the J segment 5 bases; nucleotides outside the gene matches: 0. The CDR3 consists of 14 residues. Germline CDR1 and CDR2: SGHDT and YYEEEE.

The chain links TRBV11-2 to TRBJ2-1; 7 nucleotides align to TRBD2. After removal of 1 base from V and 5 bases from J, the junction contained 11 bases not matched to a gene. The germline V gene encodes CDR1 SGHAT and CDR2 FQNNGV. CDR3 length equals 17 residues. The CDR3 reads CASSLVFGLAEHNEQFF. Here the CDR3 DNA reads TGTGCCAGCAGCTTAGTCTTTGGGCTAGCGGAGCACAATGAGCAGTTCTTC.

This clone was seen just once. The chain uses TRBV7-2 and TRBJ2-3; 9 bases agree with TRBD2. CDR3 length: 16 amino acids. The germline gives CDR1 SGHTA, CDR2 FQGNSA. V lost 1 base to trimming and J lost 2 bases; unmatched junction nucleotides: 4. CDR3 amino acids: CASSLVAGAFTDTQYF. The CDR3 DNA is TGTGCCAGCAGCTTAGTAGCGGGGGCTTTCACAGATACGCAGTATTTT.

This clone was counted a single time. The chain is built from TRBV30 and TRBJ1-2; D ambiguous. V was clipped by 1 base and J by 1 base, with 10 bases between them. Looked up from germline, CDR1 is GTSNPN and CDR2 is SVGIG (reference sequence). This CDR3 region has 14 residues. CDR3 protein: CAWSGPGLNYGYTF. The CDR3 DNA reads as TGTGCCTGGAGTGGACCAGGCCTTAACTATGGCTACACCTTC.

The V call is TRBV6-5, the J call TRBJ1-6; 7 bases are a match to TRBD1. This CDR3 spans 15 amino acids. J gave up 9 bases and V 0 bases, and 5 bases lay outside the gene matches. Germline values: CDR1 MNHEY, CDR2 SVGAGI. The CDR3 DNA sequence: TGTGCCAGCAGTTACTCGATAGGGGGCGGTTCACCCCTCCACTTT. This translates into CASSYSIGGGSPLHF.

J is TRBJ2-7 and V is TRBV6-6; TRBD1 might be the D (5 bases). Per germline, CDR1 MNHNY and CDR2 SVGAGI (reference sequence). V was pared by 4 bases and J by 2 bases, with 9 bases between. The CDR3 spans 13 residues. The CDR3 is CASSSQGTYEQYF. In DNA form, the CDR3 reads TGTGCCAGCAGTTCCCAGGGTACCTACGAGCAGTACTTC.

The table lists this clone with a count of one. The J gene is TRBJ2-2, the V gene TRBV7-7; TRBD2 matches at 10 bases. The V gene's germline CDR1 is SSHAT and CDR2 FNYEAQ (reference sequence). Germline trimming cut 5 bases from V and 6 bases from J; bases unmatched to any gene: 12. This CDR3 spans 17 amino acids. CDR3 sequence: CASSPGLAGVGAGELFF. The CDR3, as DNA: TGTGCCAGCAGCCCGGGGCTAGCGGGAGTTGGAGCCGGGGAGCTGTTTTTT.

The rearrangement uses TRBV6-5 and TRBJ2-7, with D possibly TRBD2 on 7 matching bases. Trimming shortened V by 2 bases and J by 3 bases, and 8 bases separated the two germline ends. Germline V gene data show CDR1 as MNHEY and CDR2 as SVGAGI. The CDR3 spans 13 residues. The CDR3 protein is CASSYRGGYEQYF. In DNA form, the CDR3 reads TGTGCCAGCAGTTACAGGGGGGGCTACGAGCAGTACTTC.

The chain employs TRBV11-3 and TRBJ2-7, with TRBD2 matching over 7 bases. The CDR3 contains 15 residues. J gave up 2 bases and V 1 base, and 5 bases lay outside the gene matches. Germline values: CDR1 SGHNT, CDR2 YENEEA. The CDR3 spells CASSLGAGRAYEQYF. The CDR3 DNA sequence: TGTGCCAGCAGCTTAGGAGCGGGACGCGCCTACGAGCAGTACTTC. Drawing the rest from reference TRBV11-3 and TRBJ2-7, the complete variable domain is EAGVVQSPRYKIIEKKQPVAFWCNPISGHNTLYWYLQNLGQGPELLIRYENEEAVDDSQLPKDRFSAERLKGVDSTLKIQPAELGDSAVYLCASSLGAGRAYEQYFGPGTRLTVT.

This sequence joins TRBV14 and TRBJ1-6; 7 bases map to TRBD1. V trimming: 4 bases; J trimming: 7 bases; junction bases outside the gene matches: 10. The CDR3 covers 16 residues. Germline lookup yields CDR1 SGHDN and CDR2 FVKESK. The CDR3 DNA reads TGTGCCAGCAGCCCTACTTACGACAGGGAGAATTCACCCCTCCACTTT. It specifies CASSPTYDRENSPLHF.

The rearrangement uses TRBV20-1 and TRBJ2-1, with D possibly TRBD2 on 5 matching bases. Germline V CDR1 and CDR2: DFQATT, SNEGSKA (reference sequence). This CDR3 has 11 amino acids. V was clipped by 7 bases and J by 7 bases, with 11 bases between them. The CDR3: CSGILENEQFF. The CDR3 DNA follows: TGCAGTGGTATACTAGAAAATGAGCAGTTCTTC.

This chain connects TRBV7-2 to TRBJ1-1; perhaps TRBD1 as D (6 bases). V lost 6 bases and J 2 bases, leaving 13 bases between the germline ends. The germline V gene encodes CDR1 SGHTA and CDR2 FQGNSA. The CDR3 loop spans 14 amino acids. The CDR3 reads CASRTTGLNTEAFF. DNA for the CDR3: TGTGCCAGCAGAACGACAGGTTTAAACACTGAAGCTTTCTTT.

The V and J genes are TRBV14 and TRBJ1-1; TRBD1 matches at 7 bases. Germline values: CDR1 SGHDN, CDR2 FVKESK. The CDR3 runs 14 residues. The junction had 6 bases not matched to a gene; V was cut back by 4 bases and J by 4 bases. The CDR3 sequence: CASSLRQGRTEAFF. CDR3 in DNA: TGTGCCAGCAGCCTTAGACAGGGCCGCACTGAAGCTTTCTTT.

The chain joins TRBV11-2 to TRBJ2-1; 10 bases fit TRBD1. CDR3 size: 14 residues. CDR1 and CDR2 (germline): SGHAT, FQNNGV. With 3 bases clipped from V and 9 bases from J, the junction kept 5 bases outside the gene matches. This chain's CDR3 is CASSLGTGVTEQFF. In nucleotides, the CDR3 is TGTGCCAGCAGCTTGGGGACAGGGGTGACTGAGCAGTTCTTC.

This clone occurred once. This chain links TRBV28 with TRBJ1-5; D is perhaps TRBD1 (6 bases). This CDR3 is 14 amino acids long. The V end lost 7 bases, the J end lost 4 bases, and 14 bases lay between the germline ends. Germline loops: CDR1 MDHEN, CDR2 SYDVKM. CDR3 loop: CASNLRGINQPQHF. As DNA, the CDR3 is TGTGCCAGCAACCTTAGGGGGATAAATCAGCCCCAGCATTTT.